The clone carrying this T cell receptor beta chain came up many times. Its target is unknown. Trimming cost V 6 bases and J 3 bases, with 8 bases left between them. The CDR3 is 12 amino acids. Libraries of TCR beta came from iRepertoire HTBI primers plus Arm-PCR of CDR3 regions. TCRdb redid the calling of the multiplex PCR reads with MiXCR, one entry per CDR3 protein. The sample carries about 660,000 distinct CDR3 sequences, 30% recorded once. These data come from a study of regulatory T cells in long-lasting Graves disease. General study points: Patients with persistent disease shared fewer than 3,500 public clonotypes, outpacing the approximately 970 shared by new patients. Persistent disease favored TRBV28, TRBJ1-2 and TRBJ2-5.

Indicated time point: persistent/refractory GD, antithyroid drugs over 5 years with positive TRAb. PBMC-derived RNA was used for the TCR library. EDTA tubes received approximately 10 milliliters of collected peripheral blood. The receptor was isolated from a female donor with Graves disease. The genes are TRBV12-3 or TRBV12-4 and TRBJ1-1, with D possibly TRBD1 on 5 matching bases. Sequencing was performed on peripheral blood mononuclear cells (PBMCs), taken when the disease was refractory, from a patient treated with antithyroid drugs. The CDR3: CASSLTDTEAFF. The CDR3 nucleotides are TGTGCCAGCAGCCTGACAGACACTGAAGCTTTCTTT.